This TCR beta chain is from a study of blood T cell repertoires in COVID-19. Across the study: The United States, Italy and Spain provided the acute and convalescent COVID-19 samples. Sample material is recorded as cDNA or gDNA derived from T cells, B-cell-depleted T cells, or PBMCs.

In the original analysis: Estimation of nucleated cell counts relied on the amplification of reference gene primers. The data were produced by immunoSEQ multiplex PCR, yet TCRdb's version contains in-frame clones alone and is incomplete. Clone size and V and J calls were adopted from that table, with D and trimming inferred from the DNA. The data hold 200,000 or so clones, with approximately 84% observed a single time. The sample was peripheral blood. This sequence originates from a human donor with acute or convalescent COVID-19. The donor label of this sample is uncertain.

The CDR3 bases are TGCGCCAGCAGCCGCGGGGTAGCGTCGTTTCGGGAGCAGTACTTC. This codes for CASSRGVASFREQYF. The chain combines TRBV4-3 with TRBJ2-7; TRBD2 might be the D (6 bases). The germline V gene has CDR1 LGHNA and CDR2 YSLEER. Trimming removed 4 bases at V and 7 bases at J, with 20 bases between. The CDR3 contains 15 residues.